Sequencing of this T cell receptor beta chain was carried out in a study of T cell changes during pregnancy in multiple sclerosis. The method was immunoSEQ multiplex PCR; TCRdb's version includes in-frame clones alone and lacks a portion of them. The sample consists of 20,000 or so clones, roughly 85% of them appearing once. Trimming removed 5 bases from V and 2 bases from J, with 20 bases in between. The CDR3 is 17 amino acids. Germline V CDR1 and CDR2: MDHEN, SYDVKM. This specimen consisted of CD8+ T cells from peripheral blood mononuclear cells, obtained in the third trimester of pregnancy. The chain links TRBV28 to TRBJ2-3; TRBD2 might be the D (5 bases). The TCR comes from a female donor in good health, enrolled as a control in a pregnancy study. The CDR3 bases are TGTGCCAGCAGTCCAAACCCAATACTAGTTATCACAGATACGCAGTATTTT. Translating it yields CASSPNPILVITDTQYF.